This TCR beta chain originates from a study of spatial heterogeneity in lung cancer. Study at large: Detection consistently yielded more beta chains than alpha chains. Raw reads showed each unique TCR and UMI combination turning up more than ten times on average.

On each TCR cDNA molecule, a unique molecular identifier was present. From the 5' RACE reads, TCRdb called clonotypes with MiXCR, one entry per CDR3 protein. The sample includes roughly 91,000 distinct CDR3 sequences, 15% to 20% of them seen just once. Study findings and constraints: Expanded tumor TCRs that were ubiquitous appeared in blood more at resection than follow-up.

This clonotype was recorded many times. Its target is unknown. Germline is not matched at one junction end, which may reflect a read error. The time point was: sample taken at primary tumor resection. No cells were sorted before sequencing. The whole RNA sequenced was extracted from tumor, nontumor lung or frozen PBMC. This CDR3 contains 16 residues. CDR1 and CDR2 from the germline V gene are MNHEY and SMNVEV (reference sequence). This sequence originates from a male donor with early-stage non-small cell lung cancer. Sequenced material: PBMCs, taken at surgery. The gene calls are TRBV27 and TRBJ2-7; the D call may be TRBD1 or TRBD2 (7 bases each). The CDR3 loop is CASSTGEGRISHEQYF. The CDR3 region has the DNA TGTGCCAGCAGCACAGGGGAGGGGAGGATCTCCCACGAGCAGTACTTC.